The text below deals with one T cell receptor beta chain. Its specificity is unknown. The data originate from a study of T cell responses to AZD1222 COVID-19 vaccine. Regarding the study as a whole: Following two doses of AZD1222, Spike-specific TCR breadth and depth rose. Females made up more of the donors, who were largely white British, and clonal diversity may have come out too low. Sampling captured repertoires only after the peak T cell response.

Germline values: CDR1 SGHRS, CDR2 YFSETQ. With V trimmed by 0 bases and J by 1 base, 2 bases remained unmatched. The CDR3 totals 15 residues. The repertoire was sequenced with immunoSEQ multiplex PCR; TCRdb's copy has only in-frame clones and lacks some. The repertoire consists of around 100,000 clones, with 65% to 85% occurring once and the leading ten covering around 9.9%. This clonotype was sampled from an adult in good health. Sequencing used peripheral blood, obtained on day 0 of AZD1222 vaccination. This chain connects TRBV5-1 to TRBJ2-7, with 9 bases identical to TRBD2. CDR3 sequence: CASSLVTSGSYEQYF. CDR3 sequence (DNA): TGCGCCAGCAGCTTGGTGACTAGCGGATCCTACGAGCAGTACTTC.